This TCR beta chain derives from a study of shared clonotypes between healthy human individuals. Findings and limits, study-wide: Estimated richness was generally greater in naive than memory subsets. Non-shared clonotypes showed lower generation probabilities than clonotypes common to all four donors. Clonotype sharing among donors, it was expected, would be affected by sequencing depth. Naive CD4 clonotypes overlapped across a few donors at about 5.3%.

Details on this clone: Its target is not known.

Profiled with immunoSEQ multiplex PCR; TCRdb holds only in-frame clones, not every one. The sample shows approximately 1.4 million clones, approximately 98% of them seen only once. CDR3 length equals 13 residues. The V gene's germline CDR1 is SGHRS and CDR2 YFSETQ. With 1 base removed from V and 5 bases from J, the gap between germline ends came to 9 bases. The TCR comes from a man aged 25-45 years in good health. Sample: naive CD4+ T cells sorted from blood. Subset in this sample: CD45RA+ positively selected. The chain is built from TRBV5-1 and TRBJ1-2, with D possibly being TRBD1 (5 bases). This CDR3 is CASSLQGGYGYTF. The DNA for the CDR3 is TGCGCCAGCAGCTTGCAGGGTGGGTATGGCTACACCTTC.